This T cell receptor beta chain was recovered during a study of tumor and adjacent non-tumor tissue in lung cancer. As for the study in general: Patients comprised approximately eleven adenocarcinoma, a couple of squamous cell carcinoma and 1 small cell lung cancer. Each sample yielded 3.5 million to 4.5 million productive TCRbeta reads on average. Notes on the study in general: Tumor repertoires had a smaller top 100 clone share than normal lung. Significantly higher TCR diversity was found in tumor than normal lung.

The V gene lost 4 bases and the J gene lost 13 bases, with 22 bases spanning the gap. The CDR3 loop spans 13 amino acids. CDR1 and CDR2 from the germline V gene are SQVTM and ANQGSEA. With regard to this clonotype: Its antigen is currently unknown.

This sample's RNA came from whole unsorted tissue. The library came from three nested PCR rounds adapted from ARM-PCR protocols. MiXCR, run by TCRdb on the multiplex PCR reads, gives a single entry per CDR3 protein. The sample has 120,000 or so distinct CDR3 sequences; 66% are singletons. This TCR derives from a man aged 25-45 years with non-small cell lung cancer. Sequencing was performed on lung tumor tissue. The rearrangement joins TRBV29-1 to TRBJ1-2; no clear D. CDR3 amino acids: CSVGEVTAYGSTF. The CDR3 DNA follows: TGCAGCGTTGGGGAAGTGACGGCCTATGGCAGCACCTTC.